This T cell receptor (beta chain) was identified during a study of cytomegalovirus exposure and HLA in healthy donors. Regarding the study as a whole: In a later analysis, several top co-occurrence clusters appeared linked to parvovirus B19, influenza, CMV and Epstein-Barr virus. TCR beta chain V- and J-gene trimming was linked, in a later analysis, to a missense variant in DCLRE1C. Per a prior analysis, the majority of TCR beta V segments were productive roughly 90% or roughly 30% of the time.

Trimming left V 2 bases short and J 5 bases short, with 16 bases between. The CDR3 is 15 residues long. Germline V gives CDR1 SGHKS, CDR2 YYEKEE (reference sequence). Comment on this clone: Its antigen is still unknown.

Despite likely unrecorded immune exposures, the donors were nominally healthy at the time of sampling. The PCR had 60 Vbeta and 13 Jbeta primers. Repertoires were generated with immunoSEQ multiplex PCR, while TCRdb's copy carries only in-frame clones and drops some. This table has about 130,000 clones, more than 75% appearing once. The sample was PBMCs. The source is a man between 25 and 39 years old in good health and CMV-seronegative. The chain employs TRBV5-5 and TRBJ2-5; tentative D call: TRBD2 (6 bases). The CDR3 sequence is CASSLVSGGAETQYF. CDR3 nucleotides: TGTGCCAGCAGCTTAGTTAGCGGAGGGGCGGAGACCCAGTACTTC.